This record concerns one T cell receptor beta chain sequence. Its antigen remains unidentified. This entry comes from a study of CD8 T cells in ankylosing spondylitis. The study, taken as a whole, reports: Existing reports had already noted some motif variants in reactive arthritis synovial fluid and blood. Ankylosing spondylitis blood appeared to be characterized by a TCR beta motif of roughly eight highly homologous variants.

Making the TCR beta libraries involved quantitative 5'-RACE with molecular barcodes. TCRdb re-called the 5' RACE reads with MiXCR, one entry per CDR3 protein. The sample yields around 390,000 distinct CDR3 sequences, about 20% seen once. V gave up 2 bases and J gave up 9 bases; unmatched junction bases: 12. The CDR3 contains 16 residues. Germline V gene data show CDR1 as KGHSH and CDR2 as LQKENI. The sample consisted of blood, either unsorted or a sorted T cell fraction (not recorded which). This TCR was sampled from a male donor with ankylosing spondylitis. The chain has TRBV18 and TRBJ2-1; 8 bases line up with TRBD2. In nucleotides, the CDR3 is TGTGCCAGCTCACCAAGTCAAAGCGGGAGTATCATTGAGCAGTTCTTC. It is translated as CASSPSQSGSIIEQFF.